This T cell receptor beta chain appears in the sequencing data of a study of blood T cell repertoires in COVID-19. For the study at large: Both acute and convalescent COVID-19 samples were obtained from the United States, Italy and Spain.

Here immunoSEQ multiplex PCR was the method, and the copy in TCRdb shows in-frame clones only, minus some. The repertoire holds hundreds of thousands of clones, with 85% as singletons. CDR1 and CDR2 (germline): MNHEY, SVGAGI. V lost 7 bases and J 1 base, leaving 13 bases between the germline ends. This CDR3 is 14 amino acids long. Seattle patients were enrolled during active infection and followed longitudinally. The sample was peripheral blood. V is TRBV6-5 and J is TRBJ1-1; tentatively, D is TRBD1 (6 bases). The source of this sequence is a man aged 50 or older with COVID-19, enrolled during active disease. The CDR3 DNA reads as TGTGCCAGCAAGGCAGGGGTCGCGAACACTGAAGCTTTCTTT. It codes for CASKAGVANTEAFF.